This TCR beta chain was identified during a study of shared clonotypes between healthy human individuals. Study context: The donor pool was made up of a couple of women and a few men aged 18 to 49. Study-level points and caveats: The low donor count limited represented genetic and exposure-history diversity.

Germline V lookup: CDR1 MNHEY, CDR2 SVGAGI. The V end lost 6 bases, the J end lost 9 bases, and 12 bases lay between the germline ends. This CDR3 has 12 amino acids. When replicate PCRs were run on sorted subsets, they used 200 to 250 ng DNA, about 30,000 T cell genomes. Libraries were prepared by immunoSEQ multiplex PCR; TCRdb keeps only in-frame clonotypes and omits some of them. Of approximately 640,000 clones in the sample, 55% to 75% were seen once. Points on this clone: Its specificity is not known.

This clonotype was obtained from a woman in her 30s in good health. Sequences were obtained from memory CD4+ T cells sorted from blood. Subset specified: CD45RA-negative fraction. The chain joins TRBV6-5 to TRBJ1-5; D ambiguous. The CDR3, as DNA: TGTGCCAGCAGACGTACCGAAGGGCCCCAGCATTTT. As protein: CASRRTEGPQHF.